This T cell receptor (beta chain) was sequenced in a study of beta chain features in type 1 diabetes. Every single donor gave one heparinised blood draw, and these averaged roughly 120 mL. Naive, central memory, regulatory and stem cell-like memory cells within the CD4+ compartment were sorted using CD45RO/CCR7/CD25/CD127/CD95/CD27. Study-level findings and limits: Shorter templates might be favored by PCR, equally in patients and controls. Shorter TCRB CDR3s, moderately but significantly so, were found in Type 1 diabetes patients in all four CD4+ subsets. Type 1 diabetes patients showed fewer insertions and more deletions at VDJ junctions.

The CDR3 runs to 13 residues. From germline, CDR1 is SGHAT and CDR2 FQNNGV. The V segment lost 4 bases and the J segment 4 bases; nucleotides outside the gene matches: 4. cDNA synthesis used the whole RNA isolate, giving expressed TCRB sequences. Assay: immunoSEQ multiplex PCR; the TCRdb copy retains only in-frame clones and omits some. The sample yields over 300,000 clones, approximately 9.9% seen once. This clone was seen a handful of times. Its antigen is unidentified. The sample comprised central memory CD4+ T cells from blood. This chain joins TRBV11-2 and TRBJ2-7, with 7 bases fitting TRBD1. The origin of this receptor is a man in his thirties or forties with type 1 diabetes. The CDR3 nucleotides are TGTGCCAGCAGCTCATTGACAGGGTACGAGCAGTACTTC. Translating gives CASSSLTGYEQYF.